This TCR beta chain was recorded in a study of memory CD4+ T cells and cytomegalovirus serostatus. The sort gate was single viable CD3+CD4+CD8-CD45RO+ cells for memory CD4+ T cells. This clone was observed a handful of times. Antigen specificity is unknown. The CDR3 has 14 residues. Germline lookup yields CDR1 LNHDA and CDR2 SQIVND (reference sequence). V lost 4 bases to trimming and J lost 4 bases, with 13 bases between them. Using immunoSEQ multiplex PCR, the repertoire was profiled, and TCRdb retains in-frame clones only, with some absent. The sample lists tens of thousands of clones, about 81% occurring once. Findings and caveats of the study: About 40% of the roughly 160 known CMV-associated TCRbeta sequences appeared in CD4+ memory.

The source of this sequence is an adult in good health and CMV-seronegative. The V and J genes are TRBV19 and TRBJ1-1, with D possibly matching TRBD1 (6 bases). What was sequenced was memory CD4+ T cells from blood. The CDR3 DNA follows: TGTGCCAGTAGTACCGATCAGGGGCGCACTGAAGCTTTCTTT. It encodes CASSTDQGRTEAFF.